This TCR beta chain appears in the sequencing data of a study of memory CD4+ T cells and cytomegalovirus serostatus. Study-wide context: Healthy Belgian adult donors included about nine CMV-positive and 24 CMV-negative people.

Data came from immunoSEQ multiplex PCR; TCRdb stores just in-frame clones and leaves some out. The repertoire holds roughly 67,000 clones, with about 76% as singletons. A few counts support this clone. As yet, its antigen is unknown. Trimming left V 6 bases short and J 6 bases short, with 16 bases between. This CDR3 spans 14 amino acids. The V gene's germline CDR1 is SGHRS and CDR2 YFSETQ. General study findings and limits: The CMV-associated TCR signature appears largely within the CD4+ memory repertoire.

The sort gate was single viable CD3+CD4+CD8-CD45RO+ cells for memory CD4+ T cells. Serostatus was set by detecting CMV pp150, pp28, p38, p52 IgG. Material for sequencing was memory CD4+ T cells from blood. The chain couples TRBV5-1 to TRBJ2-1; D uncertain. The source of this sequence is an adult in good health and CMV-seropositive. The CDR3 here is CASNPAGSGNEQFF. In DNA, the CDR3 is TGCGCCAGCAATCCCGCAGGATCGGGCAATGAGCAGTTCTTC.